These T cell receptor beta chains were read from a single sample in a study of shared clonotypes between healthy human individuals. Profiling relied on immunoSEQ multiplex PCR, and the TCRdb table lists in-frame clones only, not all of them. The profile shows roughly 1 million clones, more than 75% of them singletons. Sequenced: memory CD4+ T cells from PBMCs. The source of these receptors is a man aged 18 to 30 in good health. Some clones in this sample may be carry-over from other donors' samples. Both conserved end residues are part of each CDR3. Fields, in order: CDR3 DNA, CDR3 protein, J gene, D gene, clone size, V gene. The D gene is left open where the match is weak. Some rows have no size entry. The others give once, few or many, or a class for an expanded clone.

TGTGCCAGCAGCAAAAGGGGTGGGGGCCTTGGCTCTAGCAATCAGCCCCAGCATTTT CASSKRGGGLGSSNQPQHF TRBJ1-5 . . TRBV7-6
TGTGCCAGCAGCCCTCGCGGGACCATTAACAATGAGCAGTTCTTC CASSPRGTINNEQFF TRBJ2-1 . few TRBV11-3
TGCGCCAGCAGCTCAACAGGGGTAGCGGAGCTGTTTTTT CASSSTGVAELFF TRBJ2-2 TRBD1 . TRBV5-1
TGTGCCATCAGAGATGACCCGGGAACGTCCTATGGCTACACCTTC CAIRDDPGTSYGYTF TRBJ1-2 . . TRBV10-3
TGCAGCTCCCTCGACCCGTACACTGAAGCTTTCTTT CSSLDPYTEAFF TRBJ1-1 . . TRBV29-1
TGCAGCGTTGAAGATTCGGGGGGTGAGCAGTTCTTC CSVEDSGGEQFF TRBJ2-1 TRBD2 . TRBV29-1
TGCGCCAGCAGCTGGTTGGGGGAGACCTCCTACGAGCAGTACTTC CASSWLGETSYEQYF TRBJ2-7 . . TRBV5-1
TGTGCCACCGGGATTAGCGGGAGTTTCGGTCGAGTAGAGACCCAGTACTTC CATGISGSFGRVETQYF TRBJ2-5 TRBD2 . TRBV10-3
TGTGCCATCACTCAGATCGGACGAGGCTATGGCTACACCTTC CAITQIGRGYGYTF TRBJ1-2 . . TRBV10-3
TGTGCCAGCAGCTTAGCGTCCGGGAACTATGGCTACACCTTC CASSLASGNYGYTF TRBJ1-2 . few TRBV11-1
TGTGCCAGCTCACCACCGGACGGGGGCTACAATGAGCAGTTCTTC CASSPPDGGYNEQFF TRBJ2-1 . . TRBV18
TGTGCCAGCAGTTTAGCGGGCGAGCAGTTCTTC CASSLAGEQFF TRBJ2-1 TRBD2 . TRBV2
TGCAGCGTTTCCTCCGCGGGGGGGACCGGGGTCGAGACCCAGTACTTC CSVSSAGGTGVETQYF TRBJ2-5 TRBD2 . TRBV29-1
TGTGCCAGCAGCTTGGCGGGTGGCGGGGAGCTGTTTTTT CASSLAGGGELFF TRBJ2-2 . . TRBV5-4
TGCAGCGCTACCCTAGGGGTCGACGCGCGCACTGAAGCTTTCTTT CSATLGVDARTEAFF TRBJ1-1 . once TRBV29-1
TGTGCCAGCAGCTTAGATCTCTCTAGCGGAACCGGGGAGCTGTTTTTT CASSLDLSSGTGELFF TRBJ2-2 TRBD2 . TRBV7-9
TGCGCCAGCAGCCAAGAGCCCCCAGGGGGCTCTGGAAACACCATATATTTT CASSQEPPGGSGNTIYF TRBJ1-3 TRBD1 . TRBV4-3
TGCGCCAGCAGCTTGGGGGGACAGGGACGTGGCTACACCTTC CASSLGGQGRGYTF TRBJ1-2 TRBD1 once TRBV5-1
TGTGCCAGCTCACCACCAGGGGGCGGGGAGCTGTTTTTT CASSPPGGGELFF TRBJ2-2 . . TRBV18
TGTGCCTGGACTAGAGGGGGCGGTTACGAGCAGTACTTC CAWTRGGGYEQYF TRBJ2-7 TRBD1 . TRBV30
TGCGCCAGCAGCCCTTCGGGCGGGAGGGCCTTCACAGATACGCAGTATTTT CASSPSGGRAFTDTQYF TRBJ2-3 TRBD2 many TRBV4-1
TGTGCCAGCAGCTTGGGCCTAGCGGGATTCAATGAGCAGTTCTTC CASSLGLAGFNEQFF TRBJ2-1 TRBD2 . TRBV7-2
TGCGCCAGCAGCCGAGGGGATTCTAACTATGGCTACACCTTC CASSRGDSNYGYTF TRBJ1-2 . . TRBV5-1
TGTGCCAGCAGTTACGGGCAGGACGAAAAACTGTTTTTT CASSYGQDEKLFF TRBJ1-4 . . TRBV6-5
TGTGCCAGCAGCGTCTACGGCTTCACCGGGGAGCTGTTTTTT CASSVYGFTGELFF TRBJ2-2 . . TRBV7-3
TGTGCCACCAGCCGAGGAGGGACTAGCGGGATCGGCTCCTACAATGAGCAGTTCTTC CATSRGGTSGIGSYNEQFF TRBJ2-1 TRBD2 . TRBV15
TGTGCCAGCAGTGTTGTCGGCCAAGAGACCCAGTACTTC CASSVVGQETQYF TRBJ2-5 . . TRBV2
TGTGCCAGCAGTGACCAGGGACATTACGAGCAGTACTTC CASSDQGHYEQYF TRBJ2-7 . . TRBV6-1
TGCGCCAGCAGCCCTGGGACAGAAGAAGCCAAAAACATTCAGTACTTC CASSPGTEEAKNIQYF TRBJ2-4 TRBD1 . TRBV5-1
TGTGCCAGCAGGACGGCTGGGGACCAGAGGCACACTGAGCAGTTCTTC CASRTAGDQRHTEQFF TRBJ2-1 . . TRBV28
TGTGCCAGCAGCTTAATGGGGGGTTCGAACACTGAAGCTTTCTTT CASSLMGGSNTEAFF TRBJ1-1 . . TRBV11-3
TGTGCCAGCAGCCTTACCCTGATGACTAGCGGGCGGGGGACCCAGTACTTC CASSLTLMTSGRGTQYF TRBJ2-5 TRBD2 . TRBV2
TGCGCCAGCAGCCCACTAGCGGGAGTGGGTGGGGAGCAGTTCTTC CASSPLAGVGGEQFF TRBJ2-1 TRBD2 . TRBV5-1
TGTGCCAGCTCACCCCCCTCTGGTCGGTATGAGCAGTTCTTC CASSPPSGRYEQFF TRBJ2-1 . . TRBV18
TGTGCCATCAGGTCAGGTTTGACAAACTCTGGGGCCAACGTCCTGACTTTC CAIRSGLTNSGANVLTF TRBJ2-6 . . TRBV10-3
TGTGCCTGGAGCAGGGGAAGCACAGATACGCAGTATTTT CAWSRGSTDTQYF TRBJ2-3 . . TRBV30
TGCGCCAGCAGCCCGACCGGGACTAGCGGTACCAATGAGCAGTTCTTC CASSPTGTSGTNEQFF TRBJ2-1 TRBD2 . TRBV5-1
TGTGCCAGCAGCCAAGGGCCCCCGGGGTCGCCCCAGCATTTT CASSQGPPGSPQHF TRBJ1-5 . . TRBV7-3
TGTGCCAGCAGTATCCGACAGGGCAAGTATGGCTACACCTTC CASSIRQGKYGYTF TRBJ1-2 TRBD1 . TRBV28
TGCGCCAGCAGCTTACTAGCGGGAGTTTACAATGAGCAGTTCTTC CASSLLAGVYNEQFF TRBJ2-1 TRBD2 . TRBV5-1
TGTGCCAGCAGCCCTCCGGGACTATTCAATGAGCAGTTCTTC CASSPPGLFNEQFF TRBJ2-1 TRBD2 . TRBV9
TGTGCCAGCAGCGCAGCCTACGAGCAGTACTTC CASSAAYEQYF TRBJ2-7 . once TRBV5-6
TGCGCCAGCAGCCAAGATCGCGGGGTAAGGCGGAGTGGCTACACCTTC CASSQDRGVRRSGYTF TRBJ1-2 . . TRBV4-1
TGTGCCAGCAGCTTAACGGCTAGCGGGAACACCGGGGAGCTGTTTTTT CASSLTASGNTGELFF TRBJ2-2 TRBD2 few TRBV7-3
TGCGCCAGCCAGGGACGGAGGAACACCGGGGAGCTGTTTTTT CASQGRRNTGELFF TRBJ2-2 . . TRBV5-1
TGTGCCAGCAGCCCTATCGGGGGCGAAAAACTGTTTTTT CASSPIGGEKLFF TRBJ1-4 . . TRBV7-2
TGTGCCAGCAGTTTAGGGTTCCAAGCGGGAGCCTCAGATACGCAGTATTTT CASSLGFQAGASDTQYF TRBJ2-3 TRBD2 . TRBV27
TGTGCCAGTTCCCCAGGGAGGCTCGAAAACATTCAGTACTTC CASSPGRLENIQYF TRBJ2-4 . . TRBV18
TGTGCCAGCAGCTTAAGGAGGGAGCCCTACAATGAGCAGTTCTTC CASSLRREPYNEQFF TRBJ2-1 . . TRBV11-2
TGTGCCTGGAGTGTTAACCGACTGGCAGATACGCAGTATTTT CAWSVNRLADTQYF TRBJ2-3 . . TRBV30
TGTGCCAGCTCATCCTTACTACAGGGGTCCAAAAACATTCAGTACTTC CASSSLLQGSKNIQYF TRBJ2-4 TRBD1 . TRBV18
TGTGCCAGCAGTTCACCGGGACTAGACACCGGGGAGCTGTTTTTT CASSSPGLDTGELFF TRBJ2-2 TRBD2 once TRBV28
TGTGCCAGTAGTATTCGCAGGGGCCCTAATCAGCCCCAGCATTTT CASSIRRGPNQPQHF TRBJ1-5 . . TRBV19
TGTGCCAGCAGCTTACTAGCGGGAGAGGTCTCCGGGGAGCTGTTTTTT CASSLLAGEVSGELFF TRBJ2-2 TRBD2 . TRBV11-2
TGTGCTAGTGGTTTGGTAAGGCTAGCGGACCTCTATAATGAGCAGTTCTTC CASGLVRLADLYNEQFF TRBJ2-1 TRBD2 few TRBV12-5
TGTGCCAGCAGTATGAACAGGGGCCCCAATCAGCCCCAGCATTTT CASSMNRGPNQPQHF TRBJ1-5 TRBD1 . TRBV28
TGTGCCAGCAGTGAAAGCGGGAGCCTAACAGATACGCAGTATTTT CASSESGSLTDTQYF TRBJ2-3 TRBD2 . TRBV2
TGCGCCAGCAGCTTGATCGGCGGGAGGGGGAATGAGCAGTTCTTC CASSLIGGRGNEQFF TRBJ2-1 TRBD2 . TRBV5-1
TGTGCCAGCACCAACCGGGGCTCTGGGGCCAACGTCCTGACTTTC CASTNRGSGANVLTF TRBJ2-6 . once TRBV2